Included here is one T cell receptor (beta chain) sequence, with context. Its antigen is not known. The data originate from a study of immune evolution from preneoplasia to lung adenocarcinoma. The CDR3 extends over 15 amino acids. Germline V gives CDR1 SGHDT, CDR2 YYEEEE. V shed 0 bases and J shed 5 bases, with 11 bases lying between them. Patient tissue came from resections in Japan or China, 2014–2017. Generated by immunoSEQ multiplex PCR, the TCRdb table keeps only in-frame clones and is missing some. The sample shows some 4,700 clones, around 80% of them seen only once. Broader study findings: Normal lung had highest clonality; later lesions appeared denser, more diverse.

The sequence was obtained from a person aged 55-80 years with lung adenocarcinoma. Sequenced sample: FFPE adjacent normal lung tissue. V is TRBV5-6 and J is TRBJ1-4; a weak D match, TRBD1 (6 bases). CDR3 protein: CASSLVGGANEKLFF. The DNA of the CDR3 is TGTGCCAGCAGCTTGGTAGGGGGGGCCAATGAAAAACTGTTTTTT.